A selection of T cell receptor beta chains follows, all from one sample in a study of cytomegalovirus exposure and HLA in healthy donors. The protocol was immunoSEQ multiplex PCR, while the TCRdb copy is restricted to in-frame clones and leaves out a portion. The sample holds about 150,000 clones, about 88% seen once. The sample comprised PBMCs. Every receptor here comes from a man aged 25-40 years in good health and CMV-seropositive. Each CDR3 is given with its conserved first and last residue. The D gene is left open where the match is weak. Clone size appears in some rows only: once, few, many, or a class for an expanded clone.

clone size	D gene	J gene	V gene	CDR3 DNA	CDR3 protein
-	TRBD1	TRBJ2-3	TRBV7-9	TGTTCCAGCAGCCTGGGGGGACAGGGCGGATACACAGATACGCAGTATTTT	CSSSLGGQGGYTDTQYF
few	TRBD2	TRBJ2-1	TRBV7-2	TGTGCCAGCAGCTTCTTAGCGGGACGATACAATGAGCAGTTCTTC	CASSFLAGRYNEQFF
-	TRBD2	TRBJ2-3	TRBV27	TGTGCCAGCAGTCCGATACTAGCGGGAGGCTCAGATACGCAGTATTTT	CASSPILAGGSDTQYF
-	-	TRBJ2-3	TRBV18	TGTGCCAGCTCACCCCCAAGCACAGATACGCAGTATTTT	CASSPPSTDTQYF
-	TRBD1	TRBJ2-2	TRBV5-5	TGTGCCAGCAGCCCGGACAGGGAGAACACCGGGGAGCTGTTTTTT	CASSPDRENTGELFF
-	-	TRBJ2-3	TRBV5-4	TGTGCCAGCAGCCCGGCGGTGGAGGGGGATACGCAGTATTTT	CASSPAVEGDTQYF
-	TRBD1	TRBJ1-2	TRBV5-5	TGTGCCAGCAGCTTAGGGGGCGGAATCAACTATGGCTACACCTTC	CASSLGGGINYGYTF
-	TRBD1	TRBJ1-1	TRBV7-9	TGTGCCAGCAGCTTGCAGGGGGCCACCCGGAACACTGAAGCTTTCTTT	CASSLQGATRNTEAFF
-	TRBD2	TRBJ2-3	TRBV5-1	TGCGCCAGCAGCTTGGGGCCGGGAGGCGATACGCAGTATTTT	CASSLGPGGDTQYF
-	-	TRBJ2-5	TRBV5-4	TGTGCCAGCAGCCAGGGACAAGTAGGCGAGACCCAGTACTTC	CASSQGQVGETQYF
-	TRBD1	TRBJ1-5	TRBV2	TGCGCCAGCAGCGAAAGGTTCGGGACAGGCAATCAGCCCCAGCATTTT	CASSERFGTGNQPQHF